These 29 T cell receptor beta chains were sequenced from one sample in a study of blood T cell repertoires in COVID-19. Produced via immunoSEQ multiplex PCR; TCRdb's table is partial and in-frame only. The data contain roughly 230,000 clones, over 65% of them seen just once; the ten biggest clones take up 3% to 4%. Sequencing input: PBMCs or T cells enriched from blood (not recorded which). The receptor set was obtained from a woman aged 55-75 years who had recovered from COVID-19.

The chain recombines TRBV3-1 (or the pseudogene TRBV3-2) with TRBJ2-7; D unclear. V lost 3 bases and J lost 3, with 15 bases in between. The CDR3 runs 15 residues. In germline, CDR1 is LGHDT, CDR2 YNNKEL (reference sequence). In nucleotides, the CDR3 is TGTGCCAGCAGCCATTATCGGGTGGATATCTACGAGCAGTACTTC. Protein product: CASSHYRVDIYEQYF.

V usage is TRBV19 and J usage is TRBJ1-5; D might be TRBD1 (5 bases). Per the germline V gene, CDR1 is LNHDA and CDR2 is SQIVND (reference sequence). The CDR3 has 15 residues. The ends were cut back, 1 base at V and 9 bases at J, with 16 bases in the middle. The DNA of the CDR3 is TGTGCCAGTAGTATAGTGGAGGGGTCAAAGCGGCCCCAGCATTTT. Translated, it gives CASSIVEGSKRPQHF. Complete variable domain (other parts from reference TRBV19 and TRBJ1-5): DGGITQSPKYLFRKEGQNVTLSCEQNLNHDAMYWYRQDPGQGLRLIYYSQIVNDFQKGDIAEGYSVSREKKESFPLTVTSAQKNPTAFYLCASSIVEGSKRPQHFGDGTRLSIL.

The chain has TRBV7-9 and TRBJ2-5; D remains unclear. Germline V gene sequence: CDR1 SEHNR, CDR2 FQNEAQ (reference sequence). The ends were cut back, 5 bases at V and 0 bases at J, with 10 bases in the middle. The length of the CDR3 is 14 residues. The CDR3 DNA sequence: TGTGCCAGCAGCCCCGAGGCGTACCAAGAGACCCAGTACTTC. Translation gives CASSPEAYQETQYF. Variable domain in full (rest from reference TRBV7-9 and TRBJ2-5): DTGVSQNPRHKITKRGQNVTFRCDPISEHNRLYWYRQTLGQGPEFLTYFQNEAQLEKSRLLSDRFSAERPKGSFSTLEIQRTEQGDSAMYLCASSPEAYQETQYFGPGTRLLVL.

The chain carries TRBV5-1 and TRBJ1-2, with unresolved D. CDR3 size: 14 residues. Trimming removed 2 bases at V and 4 bases at J, with 12 bases between. The germline V gene has CDR1 SGHRS and CDR2 YFSETQ. In DNA, the CDR3 is TGCGCCAGCAGCTTTGCCGGAACGGGCTATGGCTACACCTTC. As protein: CASSFAGTGYGYTF.

V is TRBV15 and J is TRBJ1-5, with D unclear. The germline gives CDR1 LNHNV, CDR2 YYDKDF (reference sequence). The CDR3 length is 16 residues. The V end was cut by 3 bases, the J end by 4 bases, with 16 bases between. The CDR3 nucleotides are TGTGCCACCAGCAGTCCTGGACGGAGGCATAATCAGCCCCAGCATTTT. Translating it yields CATSSPGRRHNQPQHF.

The rearrangement links TRBV5-1 to TRBJ1-4; D is unclear. Per germline, CDR1 SGHRS and CDR2 YFSETQ. This CDR3 contains 15 residues. The V gene lost 2 bases and the J gene lost 5 bases, with 13 bases spanning the gap. Here the CDR3 DNA reads TGCGCCAGCAGCTTATTCGGCCAGGTCAATGAAAAACTGTTTTTT. It is translated as CASSLFGQVNEKLFF. Full variable domain (rest looked up from reference TRBV5-1 and TRBJ1-4): KAGVTQTPRYLIKTRGQQVTLSCSPISGHRSVSWYQQTPGQGLQFLFEYFSETQRNKGNFPGRFSGRQFSNSRSEMNVSTLELGDSALYLCASSLFGQVNEKLFFGSGTQLSVL.

The chain carries TRBV27 and TRBJ2-5; D might be TRBD2 (5 bases). Germline assignment: CDR1 MNHEY and CDR2 SMNVEV (reference sequence). This CDR3 is built from 14 residues. Trimming took 4 bases from V and 5 from J, leaving 14 bases between them. The CDR3 nucleotides are TGTGCCAGCAGTTCGACCTGGGAGAGGGAGACCCAGTACTTC. Residues: CASSSTWERETQYF.

The rearrangement joins TRBV7-2 to TRBJ2-7; 10 nucleotides agree with TRBD2. Germline CDR1 and CDR2: SGHTA and FQGNSA. V lost 5 bases and J lost 3; bases outside the gene matches: 4. CDR3 length: 14 amino acids. The CDR3 bases are TGTGCCAGCAGCCCTATAGCGGGGGGCTACGAGCAGTACTTC. Translating gives CASSPIAGGYEQYF. Variable domain in full (rest from reference TRBV7-2 and TRBJ2-7): GAGVSQSPSNKVTEKGKDVELRCDPISGHTALYWYRQSLGQGLEFLIYFQGNSAPDKSGLPSDRFSAERTGGSVSTLTIQRTQQEDSAVYLCASSPIAGGYEQYFGPGTRLTVT.

The chain carries TRBV10-3 and TRBJ2-7; 9 positions match TRBD2. Unmatched junction bases numbered 2, after V lost 2 bases and J lost 0 bases. Germline CDR1 ENHRY, CDR2 SYGVKD. CDR3 length: 15 residues. Here the CDR3 reads CAISELAGLSYEQYF. The CDR3 DNA reads as TGTGCCATCAGTGAGCTAGCGGGGCTCTCCTACGAGCAGTACTTC.

The table lists this clone with a count of one. The CDR3 nucleotides are TGTGCCAGCAGCCAGGATACAGGGCCAAGGGGCTACACCTTC. This sequence encodes CASSQDTGPRGYTF. The rearrangement joins TRBV4-2 to TRBJ1-2; a possible D gene is TRBD1 (6 bases). V was shortened by 3 bases and J by 8 bases, with 16 bases between the two germline ends. The germline gives CDR1 LGHNA, CDR2 YNFKEQ. The CDR3 has 14 residues.

The chain couples TRBV2 to TRBJ2-2; 13 bases agree with TRBD2. This CDR3 region has 17 residues. Germline V gene sequence: CDR1 SNHLY, CDR2 FYNNEI. Trimming removed 4 bases from V and 0 bases from J; junction bases left unmatched: 2. CDR3 region: CASSGLAGGPNTGELFF. The CDR3 DNA follows: TGTGCCAGCAGTGGACTAGCGGGGGGTCCGAACACCGGGGAGCTGTTTTTT.

This clone showed up just once. This chain links TRBV19 with TRBJ1-5; possibly TRBD1 for D (5 bases). The CDR3 runs to 14 residues. V dropped 2 bases and J dropped 3 bases, with 8 bases sitting between them. CDR1 and CDR2 from the germline V gene are LNHDA and SQIVND (reference sequence). This CDR3 reads CASSISGSNQPQHF. CDR3 sequence (DNA): TGTGCCAGTAGTATATCAGGGTCCAATCAGCCCCAGCATTTT.

The rearrangement links TRBV6-5 to TRBJ2-7; 7 positions agree with TRBD1. Germline-derived CDR1 and CDR2 are MNHEY and SVGAGI. V dropped 2 bases and J dropped 6; count of bases not matched to a gene: 4. The CDR3 runs 13 residues. CDR3 nucleotide sequence: TGTGCCAGCAGTTACACGAGGGGGCTCGAGCAGTACTTC. Translation: CASSYTRGLEQYF.

V usage is TRBV27 and J usage is TRBJ1-2; 7 positions agree with TRBD1. The CDR3 sequence is 15 residues long. Looked up from germline, CDR1 is MNHEY and CDR2 is SMNVEV (reference sequence). Trimming cost V 5 bases and J 0 bases; bases outside gene matches: 6. CDR3 in amino acids: CASSTTGASNYGYTF. CDR3 sequence (DNA): TGTGCCAGCAGTACTACAGGGGCCTCTAACTATGGCTACACCTTC.

The chain carries TRBV5-4 and TRBJ2-1; TRBD2 agrees at 10 bases. Losses at the gene ends were 0 bases for V and 5 bases for J; bases not matched to a gene: 2. The CDR3 is 15 residues long. Germline V gene lookup returns CDR1 SGHNT and CDR2 YYREEE (reference sequence). The CDR3 region has the DNA TGTGCCAGCAGCTTGGAACTAGCGGGGAACAATGAGCAGTTCTTC. Its protein is CASSLELAGNNEQFF.

The J gene is TRBJ1-4, the V gene TRBV4-1, with unresolved D. The CDR3 runs to 15 residues. Germline V CDR1 and CDR2: MGHRA, YSYEKL. V was shortened by 4 bases and J by 0 bases, with 9 bases between the two germline ends. DNA for the CDR3: TGCGCCAGCAGCCGGTTGACATCAACTAATGAAAAACTGTTTTTT. Encoded protein: CASSRLTSTNEKLFF.

The chain recombines TRBV27 with TRBJ1-2; D is ambiguous. The V end lost 1 base, the J end lost 7 bases, and 10 bases lay between the germline ends. Germline assignment: CDR1 MNHEY and CDR2 SMNVEV (reference sequence). The CDR3 has 13 amino acids. CDR3 nucleotides: TGTGCCAGCAGTTTATTCCAGGAGGGTGGCTACACCTTC. It yields the protein CASSLFQEGGYTF.

The chain employs TRBV4-3 and TRBJ2-1, with TRBD2 as a possible D gene (7 bases). Germline CDR1 LGHNA, CDR2 YSLEER. The CDR3 totals 16 residues. V lost 0 bases and J lost 7, with 16 bases in between. CDR3 coding DNA: TGCGCCAGCAGCCAAGATTGGCGGGGGCTAAGGAATGAGCAGTTCTTC. Translating it yields CASSQDWRGLRNEQFF.

In its sample, this clone was seen a few times. The V call is TRBV19, the J call TRBJ1-1; D remains ambiguous. The V gene's germline CDR1 is LNHDA and CDR2 SQIVND (reference sequence). Trimming cost V 8 bases and J 3 bases, with 10 bases left between them. The CDR3 length is 12 residues. CDR3 loop: CASLYGDTEAFF. DNA of the CDR3: TGTGCCAGTTTATACGGGGACACTGAAGCTTTCTTT.

As to this clone: Other DNA sequences in this sample translate to the same CDR3. The chain combines TRBV19 with TRBJ2-5, with D perhaps TRBD1 (5 bases). V was clipped by 1 base and J by 2 bases, with 8 bases between them. The CDR3 is made up of 14 amino acids. The germline V gene encodes CDR1 LNHDA and CDR2 SQIVND (reference sequence). CDR3 in amino acids: CASSIGTGQETQYF. CDR3 coding DNA: TGTGCCAGTAGTATAGGTACAGGACAAGAGACCCAGTACTTC.

This clone was observed once. V is TRBV6-5 and J is TRBJ1-4; 8 nucleotides line up with TRBD1. Trimming at V came to 4 bases and at J to 5 bases, leaving 9 bases not matched to a gene. Germline V gene data show CDR1 as MNHEY and CDR2 as SVGAGI. The length of the CDR3 is 16 residues. Written as DNA, the CDR3 is TGTGCCAGCAGTTCCCCCCGGGGGACAGGAAATGAAAAACTGTTTTTT. This encodes CASSSPRGTGNEKLFF.

This clone has only a few counts. The gene calls are TRBV7-3 and TRBJ1-2; 10 positions match TRBD1. The CDR3 is 19 amino acids. The J segment lost 3 bases and the V segment lost 7 bases, leaving 20 bases of the junction unmatched. The germline gives CDR1 SGHTA, CDR2 FQGTGA. DNA for the CDR3: TGTGCCAGCACCCTTACCGAATGGGGACAGGGGCAAGCTGACTATGGCTACACCTTC. It translates to CASTLTEWGQGQADYGYTF.

The chain combines TRBV5-4 with TRBJ1-1; D may be TRBD1 (5 bases). Germline V gene sequence: CDR1 SGHNT, CDR2 YYREEE (reference sequence). V was cut by 6 bases and J by 7 bases, with 22 bases left in between. The CDR3 is 15 amino acids. The CDR3 region has the DNA TGTGCCAGCAAGCCGCCGGGGCCCAGCGGGAGTGAAGCTTTCTTT. This sequence encodes CASKPPGPSGSEAFF.

This clone was counted once. The chain couples TRBV6-6 to TRBJ1-5; a possible D gene is TRBD1 (6 bases). With 7 bases removed from V and 2 bases from J, the gap between germline ends came to 15 bases. The germline V gene encodes CDR1 MNHNY and CDR2 SVGAGI (reference sequence). The CDR3 has 15 amino acids. The CDR3 DNA is TGTGCCAGCATCCAAGCAGGGGACGGCAATCAGCCCCAGCATTTT. Amino acids: CASIQAGDGNQPQHF.

This clone was detected only a few times. The chain carries TRBV13 and TRBJ2-3, with TRBD2 matching 16 bases. The CDR3 spans 17 residues. Germline CDR1 is PRHDT and CDR2 is FYEKMQ (reference sequence). The V gene end was trimmed by 5 bases and the J gene end by 4 bases; junction bases not matched to a gene: 6. CDR3 loop: CASSRGLAGGPADTQYF. The CDR3 nucleotides read TGTGCCAGCAGCCGGGGACTAGCGGGGGGGCCCGCAGATACGCAGTATTTT.

The V gene is TRBV6-5, the J gene TRBJ2-2; tentatively, D is TRBD1 (6 bases). The germline V and J ends were trimmed by 0 bases and 0 bases, with 8 bases remaining between them. CDR3 size: 16 residues. Germline loops: CDR1 MNHEY, CDR2 SVGAGI. This CDR3 reads CASSYSGTSNTGELFF. The CDR3 nucleotides read TGTGCCAGCAGTTACTCCGGGACATCGAACACCGGGGAGCTGTTTTTT.

The chain carries TRBV2 and TRBJ1-6; D remains unclear. The CDR3 totals 15 residues. Germline V gives CDR1 SNHLY, CDR2 FYNNEI. The V end was cut by 9 bases, the J end by 7 bases, with 19 bases between. The CDR3 sequence: CARDALEGPNSPLHF. The CDR3 nucleotides are TGTGCCAGGGACGCCCTCGAGGGCCCAAATTCACCCCTCCACTTT. Full variable domain (missing parts from reference TRBV2 and TRBJ1-6): EPEVTQTPSHQVTQMGQEVILRCVPISNHLYFYWYRQILGQKVEFLVSFYNNEISEKSEIFDDQFSVERPDGSNFTLKIRSTKLEDSAMYFCARDALEGPNSPLHFGNGTRLTVT.

This clone was counted between two and nine times. The chain uses TRBV7-9 and TRBJ2-7, with D tentatively TRBD2 (5 bases). V lost 6 bases, J lost 1 base, and 13 bases lay in between. The CDR3 covers 14 residues. CDR1 SEHNR and CDR2 FQNEAQ come from the germline V gene (reference sequence). DNA for the CDR3: TGTGCCAGCAGGGCGGGCCCTCCGTCCTACGAGCAGTACTTC. As protein: CASRAGPPSYEQYF.

V usage is TRBV29-1 and J usage is TRBJ2-2; the D is unclear. V shed 0 bases and J shed 4 bases, with 12 bases lying between them. Germline CDR1 and CDR2: SQVTM and ANQGSEA. The CDR3 is 15 amino acids. The CDR3 bases are TGCAGCGTTGAAGACGGTACGGGTAGCACCGGGGAGCTGTTTTTT. It translates to CSVEDGTGSTGELFF.